Given below is one TCR beta chain in context. Antigen: not known. The data belong to a study of T cell responses to AZD1222 COVID-19 vaccine. Across the study: Second-dose groups at about 4 or about 12 weeks were pooled.

Study-wide points: Spike-specific TCRs gained breadth and depth after people received two AZD1222 doses.

Sequencing was performed with immunoSEQ multiplex PCR; in TCRdb, only in-frame clones are kept and a portion is missing. The repertoire has over 100,000 clones, around 86% of them found once; the top ten carry about 6%. The CDR3 runs 15 residues. V was cut by 2 bases and J by 0 bases, with 8 bases left in between. CDR1 is SGHRS and CDR2 is YFSETQ in the germline V gene. Sequenced here: peripheral blood, sampled on day 0 of AZD1222 vaccination. This TCR came from an adult in good health. The V gene is TRBV5-1, the J gene TRBJ2-2; D is undetermined. The DNA of the CDR3 is TGCGCCAGCAGCTTCGGCAATTCGAACACCGGGGAGCTGTTTTTT. Translation gives CASSFGNSNTGELFF. The whole variable domain, remainder taken from reference TRBV5-1 and TRBJ2-2, is KAGVTQTPRYLIKTRGQQVTLSCSPISGHRSVSWYQQTPGQGLQFLFEYFSETQRNKGNFPGRFSGRQFSNSRSEMNVSTLELGDSALYLCASSFGNSNTGELFFGEGSRLTVL.